The 14 T cell receptor beta chains below all came from one sample that was sequenced in a study of T cell clonality in common variable immunodeficiency. Clones were read by immunoSEQ multiplex PCR, and TCRdb kept only the in-frame ones, dropping some. Recorded here are about 37,000 clones, none singletons. Sequenced sample: peripheral blood mononuclear cells. These receptors originate from a person aged 18 to 75 in good health.

This clone was counted many times. At one end, the junction sequence differs from germline, possibly due to a read error. The CDR3 end lies 3 residues beyond the end of the read and is filled in from the germline J gene. This chain uses TRBV4-2 with TRBJ2-7; 8 nucleotides align to TRBD1. The germline V gene encodes CDR1 LGHNA and CDR2 YNFKEQ. The CDR3 spans 15 residues. CDR3 sequence: CASSLLDREVHEQYF. The CDR3 DNA, read in part, is TGCGCCAGCAGCCTACTGGACAGGGAGGTCCACGAG.

Regarding this clone: The read is 3 residues too short to cover the CDR3 end, so that end is filled in from the germline J gene. V usage is TRBV5-6 and J usage is TRBJ2-4; 7 bases line up with TRBD2. Germline-derived CDR1 and CDR2 are SGHDT and YYEEEE. There are 13 residues in the CDR3. CDR3 residues: CASSLWWDYGQYF. The covered CDR3 bases are TGTGCCAGCAGCCTATGGTGGGACTATGGT.

This clone was found many times. The read comes to an end 3 residues before the CDR3 does, leaving the germline J gene to fill in the end. V usage is TRBV5-1 and J usage is TRBJ2-5; tentative D call: TRBD1 (8 bases). The CDR3 runs 17 residues. Trimming stripped 3 bases from V and 4 bases from J, with 22 bases between. From germline, CDR1 is SGHRS and CDR2 YFSETQ. The CDR3 is CASSWGGAGGAGETQYF. Incomplete CDR3 DNA: TGCGCCAGCAGCTGGGGAGGGGCAGGGGGCGCGGGAGAGACC.

This clone was detected ten times or more. CDR3 DNA (partial): TGCGCCAGCAGCTCCCTTGGGGATACAGGGGGGTATGGC. This codes for CASSSLGDTGGYG. The whole CDR3 sequence reads CASSSLGDTGGYGYTF. The chain joins TRBV5-1 to TRBJ1-2; 8 bases fit TRBD1. Read data end 3 residues before the CDR3 end; the end is taken from the germline J gene. The junction had 12 bases not matched to a gene; V was cut back by 3 bases and J by 5 bases. Germline CDR1 SGHRS, CDR2 YFSETQ. The CDR3 has 16 amino acids. The full variable domain, with the rest looked up from reference TRBV5-1 and TRBJ1-2, is KAGVTQTPRYLIKTRGQQVTLSCSPISGHRSVSWYQQTPGQGLQFLFEYFSETQRNKGNFPGRFSGRQFSNSRSEMNVSTLELGDSALYLCASSSLGDTGGYGYTFGSGTRLTVV.

This clone has ten or more counts. Read data end 3 residues before the CDR3 end; the end is taken from the germline J gene. V gene TRBV4-2 combines with J gene TRBJ2-1; D gene ambiguous. From germline, CDR1 is LGHNA and CDR2 YNFKEQ. This CDR3 is 12 amino acids long. V gave up 4 bases and J gave up 6 bases, with 7 bases separating them. The DNA read from the CDR3 is TGTGCCAGCAGCCTTTCAGGCAATGAG. It codes for CASSLSGNE. The full CDR3 protein reads CASSLSGNEQFF.

This clone came up many times. Sequencing ends 3 residues short of the CDR3 end; the germline J gene provides the rest. The genes are TRBV9 and TRBJ1-2, with D perhaps matching TRBD1 (6 bases). The germline V and J ends were trimmed by 0 bases and 6 bases, with 15 bases remaining between them. The CDR3 runs to 15 residues. Germline CDR1 is SGDLS and CDR2 is YYNGEE. The covered CDR3 bases are TGTGCCAGCAGCGTAGATGTCGGGACAAGAAATGGC. This gives the protein CASSVDVGTRNG. The full CDR3 reads CASSVDVGTRNGYTF.

There are many counts of this clone. Read sequence stops 3 residues before the CDR3 end, and the germline J gene provides the missing end. The rearrangement uses TRBV4-1 and TRBJ1-2, with D possibly being TRBD1 (5 bases). CDR1 and CDR2 from the germline V gene are MGHRA and YSYEKL. CDR3 length: 14 residues. V lost 5 bases, J lost 6 bases, and 16 bases lay in between. CDR3 in amino acids: CASSSRSETDGYTF. The DNA read from the CDR3 is TGCGCCAGCAGCTCACGATCAGAGACAGATGGC.

This clone was seen many times. CDR3 DNA, as far as it was read: TGTGCCAGCAGCCAAGATAAGGGGGCCTATGGC. Encoded protein: CASSQDKGAYG. The entire CDR3 sequence reads CASSQDKGAYGYTF. The rearrangement links TRBV4-2 to TRBJ1-2; 7 bases fit TRBD1. Sequencing ends 3 residues short of the CDR3 end; the germline J gene provides the rest. With V trimmed by 0 bases and J by 4 bases, 2 bases remained unmatched. Germline values: CDR1 LGHNA, CDR2 YNFKEQ. This CDR3 comprises 14 residues.

There are many counts of this clone. The read falls 3 residues short of the CDR3 end, and the missing part is taken from the germline J gene. The chain joins TRBV5-1 to TRBJ1-1, with D possibly being TRBD1 (6 bases). Deletions cut 4 bases from V and 3 bases from J, with 10 bases between. The germline V gene encodes CDR1 SGHRS and CDR2 YFSETQ. The CDR3 has 13 residues. CDR3 region: CASSVTGYTEAFF. The sequenced CDR3 bases are TGCGCCAGCAGCGTTACAGGGTACACTGAA.

The sample holds many counts of this clone. Mismatch with germline at one junction end may stem from a read error. CDR3 bases read: TGCGCCAGCAGCCAAGAGACACTGTACCATTCACCC. The encoded protein is CASSQETLYHSP. The whole CDR3 sequence is CASSQETLYHSPLHF. The rearrangement links TRBV4-2 to TRBJ1-6; D is uncertain. With the read ending 3 residues before the CDR3 end, the germline J gene is used to fill in that end. The CDR3 loop spans 15 amino acids. Germline CDR1 and CDR2: LGHNA and YNFKEQ.

The table lists this clone with many counts. The DNA ends 3 residues before the CDR3 does, and the rest of the CDR3 is filled in from the germline J gene. This sequence joins TRBV11-3 and TRBJ2-1; 8 nucleotides agree with TRBD1. Germline V CDR1 and CDR2: SGHNT, YENEEA. Losses at the gene ends were 5 bases for V and 9 bases for J; bases not matched to a gene: 6. This CDR3 is built from 13 residues. The part of the CDR3 DNA that was read is TGTGCCAGCAGCGCAGGACAGGGAGGTGAG. Translation: CASSAGQGGE. The whole CDR3 protein reads CASSAGQGGEQFF.

Ten or more counts support this clone. The read terminates 3 residues ahead of where the CDR3 ends, so the germline J gene completes it. The gene calls are TRBV14 and TRBJ1-1; D is perhaps TRBD1 (5 bases). Trimming took 1 base from V and 1 from J, leaving 13 bases between them. CDR1 is SGHDN, CDR2 FVKESK, per germline. This CDR3 has 16 residues. The sequenced CDR3 bases are TGTGCCAGCAGCCAAGGGCGGCGGGGGACGAACACTGAA. Protein product: CASSQGRRGTNTE. The entire CDR3 protein reads CASSQGRRGTNTEAFF.

This clone occurred many times. The read gets to within 3 residues of the CDR3 end, and the germline J gene fills in the rest. V and J are TRBV7-9 and TRBJ2-3; 10 positions agree with TRBD2. The J segment lost 7 bases and the V segment lost 10 bases, leaving 14 bases of the junction unmatched. Germline lookup yields CDR1 SEHNR and CDR2 FQNEAQ (reference sequence). This CDR3 spans 15 amino acids. The CDR3 loop is CATDASGSLLNTQYF. Incomplete CDR3 DNA: TGTGCCACCGACGCTAGCGGGAGTCTTCTAAATACG.

At least ten counts were recorded for this clone. The CDR3 goes on 3 residues after the read ends, and that part is filled in from the germline J gene. The genes are TRBV6-1 and TRBJ2-7; a weak D match, TRBD1 (5 bases). The germline gives CDR1 MNHNS, CDR2 SASEGT. Trimming left V 0 bases short and J 3 bases short, with 12 bases between. This CDR3 region has 15 residues. The CDR3 spells CASSEAGRVFYEQYF. Incomplete CDR3 DNA: TGTGCCAGCAGTGAAGCGGGCAGGGTTTTCTACGAG.